The following is a T cell receptor (beta chain) sequence with its context. Antigen unknown. Looked up from germline, CDR1 is SGHTA and CDR2 is FQGNSA. The trim removed 5 bases at V and 7 bases at J, leaving 10 bases unmatched. This CDR3 is 16 amino acids long. Libraries were prepared by immunoSEQ multiplex PCR; TCRdb keeps only in-frame clonotypes and omits some of them. The repertoire holds about 2.4 million clones, with over 85% as singletons. These data are taken from a study of shared clonotypes between healthy human individuals. Study-wide results and limits: Across subsets, estimated richness was generally greater for naive than for memory populations.

There were no recent acute infections or vaccinations among the donors, who were healthy HIV-negative adults. V gene TRBV7-2 combines with J gene TRBJ1-6, with TRBD1 identical over 8 bases. The origin of this receptor is a man younger than 35 in good health. Sequencing input: naive CD4+ T cells sorted from blood. Subset reported: CD45RA+ positively selected. CDR3 sequence reads: CASSARTGLYNSPLHF. The CDR3 region has the DNA TGTGCCAGCAGCGCCCGGACAGGGCTCTACAATTCACCCCTCCACTTT.